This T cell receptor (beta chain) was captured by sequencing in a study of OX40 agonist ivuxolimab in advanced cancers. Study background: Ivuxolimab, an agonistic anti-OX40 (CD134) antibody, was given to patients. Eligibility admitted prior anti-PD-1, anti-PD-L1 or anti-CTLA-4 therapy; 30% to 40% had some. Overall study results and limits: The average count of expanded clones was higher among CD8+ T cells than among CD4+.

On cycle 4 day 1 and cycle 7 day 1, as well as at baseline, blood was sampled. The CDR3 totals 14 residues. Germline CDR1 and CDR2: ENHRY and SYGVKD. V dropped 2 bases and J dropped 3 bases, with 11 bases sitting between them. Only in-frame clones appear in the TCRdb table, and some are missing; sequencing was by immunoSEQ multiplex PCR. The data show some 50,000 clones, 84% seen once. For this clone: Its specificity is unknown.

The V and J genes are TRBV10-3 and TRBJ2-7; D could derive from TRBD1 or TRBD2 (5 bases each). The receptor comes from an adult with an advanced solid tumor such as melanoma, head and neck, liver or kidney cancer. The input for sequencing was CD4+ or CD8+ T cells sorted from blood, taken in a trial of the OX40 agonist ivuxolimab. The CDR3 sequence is CAISEIGTGYEQYF. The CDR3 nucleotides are TGTGCCATCAGTGAGATCGGGACGGGCTACGAGCAGTACTTC.